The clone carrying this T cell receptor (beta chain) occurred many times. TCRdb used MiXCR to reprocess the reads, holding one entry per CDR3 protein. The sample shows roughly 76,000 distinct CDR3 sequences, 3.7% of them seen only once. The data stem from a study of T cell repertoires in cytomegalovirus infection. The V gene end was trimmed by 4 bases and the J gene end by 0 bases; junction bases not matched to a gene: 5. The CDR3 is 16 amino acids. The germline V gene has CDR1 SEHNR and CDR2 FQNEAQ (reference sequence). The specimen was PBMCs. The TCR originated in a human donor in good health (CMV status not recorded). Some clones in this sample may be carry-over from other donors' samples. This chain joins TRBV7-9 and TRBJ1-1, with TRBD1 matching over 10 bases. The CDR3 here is CASSSTTGGMNTEAFF. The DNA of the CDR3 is TGTGCCAGCAGCTCAACGACAGGGGGCATGAACACTGAAGCTTTCTTT.